This TCR beta chain originates from a study of blood T cell repertoires in COVID-19. The wider study: From the United States, Italy and Spain came samples of acute and convalescent COVID-19. Sources were T cells, B-cell-depleted T cells, or PBMCs; the material itself was cDNA or gDNA.

As handled by the study authors: Counts of nucleated cells, estimated from reference gene primer amplification, were obtained. Only in-frame clones appear in the TCRdb table, and some are missing; sequencing was by immunoSEQ multiplex PCR. V, J and clone size are taken as reported in that table, and D and trimming were inferred from the DNA itself. In the table there are under 250,000 clones, 70% to 90% of which are singletons. Germline loops: CDR1 MNHEY, CDR2 SVGEGT. The CDR3 has 20 residues. V was cut by 3 bases and J by 0 bases, with 24 bases left in between. Seattle cases were enrolled at active infection and followed longitudinally.

The clonotype was recovered from a woman aged 25 to 39 with COVID-19, enrolled during active disease. V usage is TRBV6-2 or TRBV6-3 and J usage is TRBJ1-5, with D unclear. Sequenced: peripheral blood. The CDR3 reads CASSYGFFGRGLNSNQPQHF. The CDR3 DNA follows: TGTGCCAGCAGTTATGGGTTTTTTGGGAGAGGTCTAAATAGCAATCAGCCCCAGCATTTT.